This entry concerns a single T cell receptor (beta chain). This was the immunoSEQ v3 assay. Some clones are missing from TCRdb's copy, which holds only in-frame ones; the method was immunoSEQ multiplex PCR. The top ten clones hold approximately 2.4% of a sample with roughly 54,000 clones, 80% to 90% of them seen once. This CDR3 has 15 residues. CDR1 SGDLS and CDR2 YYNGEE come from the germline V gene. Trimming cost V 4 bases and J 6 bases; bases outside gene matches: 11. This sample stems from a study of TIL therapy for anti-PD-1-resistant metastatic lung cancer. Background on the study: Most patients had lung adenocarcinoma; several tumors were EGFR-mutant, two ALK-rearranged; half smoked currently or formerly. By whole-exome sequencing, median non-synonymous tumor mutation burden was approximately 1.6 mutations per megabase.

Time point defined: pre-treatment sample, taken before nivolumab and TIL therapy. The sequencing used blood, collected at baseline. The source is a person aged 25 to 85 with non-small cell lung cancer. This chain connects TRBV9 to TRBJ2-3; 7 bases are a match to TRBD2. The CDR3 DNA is TGTGCCAGCAGCCTCTCGACTAGCCATGTGGATACGCAGTATTTT. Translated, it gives CASSLSTSHVDTQYF.